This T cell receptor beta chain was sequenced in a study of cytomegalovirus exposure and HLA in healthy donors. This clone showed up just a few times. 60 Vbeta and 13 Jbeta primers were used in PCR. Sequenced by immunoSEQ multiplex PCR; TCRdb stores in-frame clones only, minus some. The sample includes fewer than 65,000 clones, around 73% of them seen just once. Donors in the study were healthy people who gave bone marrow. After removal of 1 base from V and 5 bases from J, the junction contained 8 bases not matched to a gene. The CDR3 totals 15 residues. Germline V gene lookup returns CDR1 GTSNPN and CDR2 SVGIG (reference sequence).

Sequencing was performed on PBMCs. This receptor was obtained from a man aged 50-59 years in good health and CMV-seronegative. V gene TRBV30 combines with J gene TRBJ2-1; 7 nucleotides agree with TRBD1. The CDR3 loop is CAWSDPGQRNNEQFF. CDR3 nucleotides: TGTGCCTGGAGTGACCCGGGACAGAGAAACAATGAGCAGTTCTTC.